A single T cell receptor (beta chain) is shown here with its context. The antigen is unknown. TCRdb's table, derived via immunoSEQ multiplex PCR, lists solely in-frame clones and lacks some. The table has nearly 90,000 clones, around 86% seen once. The data originate from a study of graft-versus-host responses after intestinal transplantation. Trimming removed 5 bases at V and 9 bases at J, with 9 bases between. This CDR3 contains 11 residues. Germline values: CDR1 SGHRS, CDR2 YFSETQ. The origin of this receptor is a human donor who received an intestinal transplant. The specimen was unstimulated CD8+ T cells sorted from spleen or lymph node cells, collected before intestinal transplant. The chain combines TRBV5-1 with TRBJ2-1; D is uncertain. In DNA, the CDR3 is TGCGCCAGCAGTCAGGATTTTGAGCAGTTCTTC. It translates to CASSQDFEQFF.